Shown below are 26 T cell receptor beta chains from a single sample sequenced in a study of T cells in Graves' hyperthyroidism and ophthalmopathy. There were TCR beta CDR3 regions amplified from RNA transcripts. Initially, a first-round RT-PCR of the TCR CDR3 employed the HTBI primer set. TCRdb re-called the multiplex PCR reads with MiXCR, one entry per CDR3 protein. The sample yields some 600,000 distinct CDR3 sequences, just over 45% seen once. Sequencing used peripheral blood or thyroid tissue (not recorded which). The receptors originated from a woman between 18 and 29 years old with Graves' hyperthyroidism.

The chain has TRBV10-3 and TRBJ2-2; D may correspond to TRBD1 or TRBD2 (5 bases each). Germline V CDR1 and CDR2: ENHRY, SYGVKD. The V and J ends lost 3 bases and 0 bases respectively, with 11 bases between them. The CDR3 length is 16 residues. The CDR3 loop reads CAISDSGGANTGELFF. CDR3 in DNA: TGTGCCATCAGTGATTCTGGGGGAGCGAACACCGGGGAGCTGTTTTTT.

A few counts support this clonotype. This sequence joins TRBV5-1 and TRBJ2-7; no definite D call. CDR3 length: 13 amino acids. V was clipped by 4 bases and J by 3 bases, with 11 bases between them. Germline CDR1 SGHRS, CDR2 YFSETQ. The DNA of the CDR3 is TGCGCCAGCAGCCTCATGGACGGCTACGAGCAGTACTTC. Translated: CASSLMDGYEQYF.

The genes are TRBV7-9 and TRBJ1-5; the D gene is possibly TRBD1 (5 bases). There are 15 residues in the CDR3. V was cut by 7 bases and J by 4 bases, with 17 bases left in between. Germline loops: CDR1 SEHNR, CDR2 FQNEAQ (reference sequence). The CDR3 nucleotides are TGTGCCAGCACCCTGGGTTCGCAGGGAAATCAGCCCCAGCATTTT. Protein sequence: CASTLGSQGNQPQHF.

This clonotype was seen just once. The chain has TRBV7-6 and TRBJ1-4; weak D call: TRBD1 (5 bases). V was trimmed by 6 bases and J by 6 bases, leaving 17 bases between them. The length of the CDR3 is 15 residues. From germline, CDR1 is SGHVS and CDR2 FNYEAQ. The CDR3 DNA is TGTGCCAGCAGTTTATTCTTGGGAGGGGATGAAAAACTGTTTTTT. Encoded protein: CASSLFLGGDEKLFF.

This clonotype came up many times. The chain couples TRBV7-2 to TRBJ2-7; TRBD2 is a possible D gene (6 bases). Per germline, CDR1 SGHTA and CDR2 FQGNSA. The V end was cut by 2 bases, the J end by 4 bases, with 12 bases between. The CDR3 is 14 amino acids. The CDR3 sequence is CASSLLGGMYEQYF. The CDR3 DNA reads as TGTGCCAGCAGCTTATTGGGCGGGATGTACGAGCAGTACTTC.

Of note for this clonotype: A much larger clone sits a single nucleotide away, making a read error possible. The chain has TRBV7-4 and TRBJ1-5; D unclear. This CDR3 has 13 amino acids. V dropped 6 bases and J dropped 1 base, with 7 bases sitting between them. CDR1 is SGHVT and CDR2 is SQSDAQ in the germline V gene. The CDR3 sequence: CASRGCSNQPQHF. The DNA for the CDR3 is TGTGCCAGCAGAGGGTGCAGCAATCAGCCCCAGCATTTT.

This clonotype was observed a few times. This chain joins TRBV6-5 and TRBJ2-5, with D perhaps TRBD2 (5 bases). CDR3 size: 14 residues. The V end lost 5 bases, the J end lost 5 bases, and 15 bases lay between the germline ends. Germline lookup yields CDR1 MNHEY and CDR2 SVGAGI. The CDR3 region has the DNA TGTGCCAGCAGTAGCCGGGCGGCGGGCGAGACCCAGTACTTC. It yields the protein CASSSRAAGETQYF.

The table lists this clonotype with many counts. This chain joins TRBV19 and TRBJ1-2; 8 positions agree with TRBD1. The ends lost 10 bases at V and 5 bases at J; junction bases unmatched: 9. CDR1 is LNHDA, CDR2 SQIVND, per germline (reference sequence). There are 13 residues in the CDR3. The CDR3 is CATRDRGGYGYTF. In DNA form, the CDR3 reads TGTGCCACGCGAGACAGGGGCGGATATGGCTACACCTTC.

This clonotype turned up a few times. The chain is built from TRBV20-1 and TRBJ2-7; possibly TRBD1 for D (6 bases). V lost 3 bases and J lost 3, with 15 bases in between. The CDR3 sequence is 14 residues long. Germline V gives CDR1 DFQATT, CDR2 SNEGSKA (reference sequence). The CDR3 loop is CSARGTGRGYEQYF. The CDR3 DNA follows: TGCAGTGCTAGGGGAACAGGGAGAGGCTACGAGCAGTACTTC.

This clonotype was detected a few times. V usage is TRBV12-3 or TRBV12-4 and J usage is TRBJ1-5; D not resolved. V was trimmed by 4 bases and J by 0 bases, leaving 7 bases between them. This CDR3 is built from 14 residues. The CDR3 coding sequence is TGTGCCAGCAGTTCCCATAATAGCAATCAGCCCCAGCATTTT. Its protein is CASSSHNSNQPQHF.

The chain couples TRBV20-1 to TRBJ2-6; 13 bases are a match to TRBD2. CDR3 length equals 15 residues. Looked up from germline, CDR1 is DFQATT and CDR2 is SNEGSKA (reference sequence). J gave up 2 bases and V 6 bases, and 1 base lay outside the gene matches. CDR3 region: CSATSGRAGANVLTF. The CDR3 DNA is TGCAGTGCCACTAGCGGGAGGGCTGGGGCCAACGTCCTGACTTTC.

This clonotype has more than one count but fewer than ten. This chain connects TRBV3-1 to TRBJ2-7; D is undetermined. The CDR3 loop spans 13 amino acids. Germline lookup yields CDR1 LGHDT and CDR2 YNNKEL (reference sequence). The V end lost 6 bases, the J end lost 2 bases, and 11 bases lay between the germline ends. The CDR3 bases are TGTGCCAGCAGTTGGACCCCTACCTACGAGCAGTACTTC. Its protein is CASSWTPTYEQYF.

This clonotype was recorded many times. The chain recombines TRBV7-2 with TRBJ2-5; a possible D gene is TRBD1 (5 bases). CDR3 size: 14 residues. Looked up from germline, CDR1 is SGHTA and CDR2 is FQGNSA. Trimming stripped 3 bases from V and 1 base from J, with 9 bases between. The CDR3 DNA is TGTGCCAGCAGCTTTGCAGGGCCCCAAGAGACCCAGTACTTC. It codes for CASSFAGPQETQYF.

In its sample, this clonotype was seen many times. The chain carries TRBV15 and TRBJ1-1, with 8 bases that match TRBD1. Looked up from germline, CDR1 is LNHNV and CDR2 is YYDKDF (reference sequence). The CDR3 consists of 14 residues. The V segment lost 5 bases and the J segment 6 bases; nucleotides outside the gene matches: 8. DNA for the CDR3: TGTGCCACCAGCGGCGGACAGGGCCACCCTGAAGCTTTCTTT. This translates into CATSGGQGHPEAFF.

This clonotype was counted at least ten times. V and J are TRBV7-2 and TRBJ1-1; tentative D call: TRBD1 (6 bases). The V end lost 3 bases, the J end lost 6 bases, and 14 bases lay between the germline ends. CDR3 length: 14 amino acids. Per the germline V gene, CDR1 is SGHTA and CDR2 is FQGNSA. This chain's CDR3 is CASSFIQGVAEAFF. The CDR3 DNA reads as TGTGCCAGCAGCTTCATACAGGGAGTCGCTGAAGCTTTCTTT.

This clonotype was counted a few times. The J gene is TRBJ2-7, the V gene TRBV7-9; no reliable D call. Germline V gene data show CDR1 as SEHNR and CDR2 as FQNEAQ (reference sequence). V was shortened by 5 bases and J by 7 bases, with 9 bases between the two germline ends. The CDR3 covers 11 residues. CDR3 nucleotides: TGTGCCAGCAGCGCCCGGGCGGAGCAGTACTTC. Amino acid sequence: CASSARAEQYF.

At least ten counts were recorded for this clonotype. The rearrangement links TRBV10-3 to TRBJ2-7; D is ambiguous. This CDR3 contains 13 residues. The V end lost 2 bases, the J end lost 0 bases, and 5 bases lay between the germline ends. Germline loops: CDR1 ENHRY, CDR2 SYGVKD. CDR3 amino acids: CAISEPRSYEQYF. The DNA of the CDR3 is TGTGCCATCAGTGAGCCACGCTCCTACGAGCAGTACTTC.

Ten or more counts support this clonotype. The chain combines TRBV10-3 with TRBJ1-5; D gene unclear. This CDR3 region has 13 residues. Trimming took off 8 bases at V and 4 bases at J, with 12 bases between the two ends. The germline CDR1 and CDR2 sequences are ENHRY and SYGVKD. This CDR3 is CAIAPGPNQPQHF. The CDR3, as DNA: TGTGCCATCGCCCCGGGTCCGAATCAGCCCCAGCATTTT.

This rearrangement joins TRBV10-3 to TRBJ1-1; TRBD1 is a possible D gene (6 bases). CDR1 and CDR2 from the germline V gene are ENHRY and SYGVKD. The CDR3 runs to 14 residues. Trimming cost V 6 bases and J 1 base, with 12 bases left between them. This CDR3 reads CAISADRRNTEAFF. The CDR3 DNA reads as TGTGCCATCAGCGCGGACAGAAGGAACACTGAAGCTTTCTTT.

Here the CDR3 DNA reads TGTGCCAGCAGCTTACCAGGGGCTCGCACTGAAGCTTTCTTT. Residues: CASSLPGARTEAFF. The chain employs TRBV7-2 and TRBJ1-1; TRBD1 is a possible D gene (6 bases). This CDR3 is built from 14 residues. Per the germline V gene, CDR1 is SGHTA and CDR2 is FQGNSA. V lost 2 bases to trimming and J lost 4 bases, with 11 bases between them.

The rearrangement uses TRBV19 and TRBJ1-5; 11 bases are a match to TRBD1. The V gene end was trimmed by 5 bases and the J gene end by 7 bases; junction bases not matched to a gene: 10. The CDR3 has 16 residues. The V gene's germline CDR1 is LNHDA and CDR2 SQIVND (reference sequence). The CDR3 nucleotides read TGTGCCAGTAGTCTCCTGGACAGGGGGCGAAAGCAGCCCCAGCATTTT. The encoded protein is CASSLLDRGRKQPQHF.

V and J are TRBV29-1 and TRBJ1-5; 8 bases align to TRBD1. The CDR3 totals 13 residues. Germline CDR1 SQVTM, CDR2 ANQGSEA. The V gene end was trimmed by 6 bases and the J gene end by 0 bases; junction bases not matched to a gene: 1. CDR3 sequence reads: CSVDRGSNQPQHF. Written as DNA, the CDR3 is TGCAGCGTAGACAGGGGTAGCAATCAGCCCCAGCATTTT.

The table lists this clonotype with a few counts. The V and J genes are TRBV2 and TRBJ1-2; D perhaps matches TRBD1 (5 bases). Germline V CDR1 and CDR2: SNHLY, FYNNEI. The germline V and J ends were trimmed by 7 bases and 3 bases, with 12 bases remaining between them. This CDR3 contains 13 residues. The CDR3 here is CASNDWGDYGYTF. The CDR3 nucleotides are TGTGCCAGCAATGACTGGGGGGACTATGGCTACACCTTC.

This clonotype was observed a few times. The chain uses TRBV25-1 and TRBJ1-4, with D uncertain. V was clipped by 2 bases and J by 0 bases, with 7 bases between them. This CDR3 region has 15 residues. The germline V gene encodes CDR1 MGHDK and CDR2 SYGVNS. The CDR3 is CASSEGIATNEKLFF. CDR3 DNA sequence: TGTGCCAGCAGTGAAGGGATAGCAACTAATGAAAAACTGTTTTTT.

This clonotype occurred a few times. The chain has TRBV2 and TRBJ1-5; D unclear. CDR3 length: 14 residues. In germline, CDR1 is SNHLY, CDR2 FYNNEI. With 7 bases removed from V and 2 bases from J, the gap between germline ends came to 12 bases. The CDR3 protein is CASTQGRGNQPQHF. CDR3 nucleotide sequence: TGTGCCAGCACCCAAGGAAGGGGCAATCAGCCCCAGCATTTT.

The V and J genes are TRBV14 and TRBJ2-7, with a weak D call TRBD1 (5 bases). Germline V gives CDR1 SGHDN, CDR2 FVKESK. With 1 base removed from V and 7 bases from J, the gap between germline ends came to 11 bases. This CDR3 has 13 amino acids. DNA of the CDR3: TGTGCCAGCAGCCAAGGGGCTGCAGGGGAGCAGTACTTC. As protein: CASSQGAAGEQYF.